This T cell receptor (beta chain) comes out of a study of shared clonotypes between healthy human individuals. TCRdb's copy holds only in-frame clones and misses some; the assay was immunoSEQ multiplex PCR. The sample lists about 2,200,000 clones; approximately 94% were seen once. Naive CD8 cells were CD45RO-negative, positively selected for CCR7, excluding terminally differentiated effector memory CD45RA+ cells. V lost 4 bases and J lost 2, with 24 bases in between. This CDR3 has 18 residues. Germline CDR1 reads MDHEN; CDR2 reads SYDVKM. The sequenced material came from naive CD8+ T cells from PBMCs. The source is a man between 18 and 29 years old in good health. Some clones in this sample may be carry-over from other donors' samples. This sequence joins TRBV28 and TRBJ2-7; D assignment may be TRBD1 or TRBD2 (5 bases each). The CDR3, as DNA: TGTGCCAGCAGTTCGAGAGCCGAGGGGCACTTCCTTCCCTACGAGCAGTACTTC. Amino acid sequence: CASSSRAEGHFLPYEQYF.